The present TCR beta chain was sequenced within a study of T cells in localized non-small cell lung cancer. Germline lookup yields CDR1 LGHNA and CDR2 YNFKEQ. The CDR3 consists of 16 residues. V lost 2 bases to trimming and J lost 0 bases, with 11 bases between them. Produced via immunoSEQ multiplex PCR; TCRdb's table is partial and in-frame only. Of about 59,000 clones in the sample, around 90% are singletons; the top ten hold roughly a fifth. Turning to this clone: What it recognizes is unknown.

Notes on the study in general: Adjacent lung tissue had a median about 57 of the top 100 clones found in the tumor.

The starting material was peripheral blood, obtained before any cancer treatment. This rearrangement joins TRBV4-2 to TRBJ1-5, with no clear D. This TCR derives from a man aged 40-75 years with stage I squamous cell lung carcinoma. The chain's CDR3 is CASSQLQGYSNQPQHF. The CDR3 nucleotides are TGTGCCAGCAGCCAACTTCAAGGTTATAGCAATCAGCCCCAGCATTTT.